Listed below are T cell receptor beta chains from one sample, sequenced in a study of cytomegalovirus exposure and HLA in healthy donors. Measured with immunoSEQ multiplex PCR; TCRdb has only the in-frame clones, and not every one. The sample consists of about 88,000 clones, 84% of them appearing once. Material: PBMCs. The receptor source for this set is a woman younger than 35 in good health and CMV-seropositive. CDR3s include the opening cysteine and the closing phenylalanine or tryptophan. D genes are given only for firm matches.

d_call	cdr3_length	v_call	j_call	cdr3_aa
TRBD1	11	TRBV15	TRBJ2-4	CALGTVVPQYF
.	14	TRBV10-3	TRBJ2-7	CAISPGGGFDEQYF
TRBD2	16	TRBV10-2	TRBJ2-1	CASSDLAGGPYNEQFF
TRBD1	18	TRBV6-4	TRBJ2-1	CASSRVGTGASSYNEQFF
TRBD2	13	TRBV27	TRBJ2-1	CASHSGGRNEQFF
TRBD1	15	TRBV2	TRBJ2-1	CASSEDGTGVNEQFF
.	12	TRBV7-2	TRBJ1-2	CASSFFRGGYTF
.	18	TRBV15	TRBJ2-2	CATSRAPKTLTRTGELFF
.	13	TRBV30	TRBJ2-5	CAWSVNGKETQYF
TRBD1	16	TRBV4-1	TRBJ1-6	CASSQVGGQLGSPLHF
TRBD2	15	TRBV18	TRBJ2-3	CASSASGGLTDTQYF
.	15	TRBV28	TRBJ1-2	CASSSLLGQGYGYTF
TRBD2	18	TRBV7-3	TRBJ2-1	CASSLSPSGGAAYNEQFF
.	14	TRBV4-2	TRBJ2-5	CASSQAGGKETQYF
TRBD1	16	TRBV4-3	TRBJ1-4	CASSQGPGQGYEKLFF
.	16	TRBV4-2	TRBJ2-3	CASSPGRRLSTDTQYF
TRBD2	14	TRBV11-2	TRBJ2-5	CASSLAGGGETQYF